This is a list of T cell receptor beta chains from one sample in a study of control samples from healthy donors and cancer patients. This table comes from immunoSEQ multiplex PCR, and its TCRdb copy is limited to in-frame clones, with some not included. There are 350,000 to 450,000 clones in the sample; around 90% occur only once, and 5% to 7% lies in the top ten. The sample was PBMCs. These receptors all come from a man aged 35-49 years with head and neck cancer. Each CDR3 is given with its conserved first and last residue. The D gene is left open where the match is weak. Rows give clone size only sometimes, using once, few, many, or a class for an expanded clone.

TRBD1	TRBJ2-7	TRBV2	.	CASSETNRGEQYF	TGTGCCAGCAGTGAAACCAACAGGGGCGAGCAGTACTTC
TRBD1	TRBJ1-2	TRBV5-4	.	CASSGNIGQGASYGYTF	TGTGCCAGCAGCGGAAACATAGGACAGGGGGCCAGCTATGGCTACACCTTC
TRBD1	TRBJ1-5	TRBV7-8	.	CASCPPGTGNSQPQHF	TGTGCCAGCTGTCCGCCCGGGACAGGGAATTCTCAGCCCCAGCATTTT
TRBD1	TRBJ2-3	TRBV2	.	CASRQGGDTQYF	TGTGCCAGCAGACAGGGGGGAGATACGCAGTATTTT
TRBD2	TRBJ2-1	TRBV19	.	CASSDRSGRIYNEQFF	TGTGCCAGTAGCGACAGAAGCGGGAGAATCTACAATGAGCAGTTCTTC
TRBD2	TRBJ2-3	TRBV30	.	CAWSVRFGGGSSPDTQYF	TGTGCCTGGAGTGTACGGTTCGGCGGGGGGAGTTCCCCAGATACGCAGTATTTT
TRBD1	TRBJ2-1	TRBV15	once	CATSAYSPGGRNEQFF	TGTGCCACCAGCGCTTACAGTCCAGGGGGCCGGAATGAGCAGTTCTTC
.	TRBJ1-4	TRBV28	.	CASSLLKTGEKLFF	TGTGCCAGCAGTTTGTTGAAAACGGGTGAAAAACTGTTTTTT
.	TRBJ1-1	TRBV29-1	once	CSVHTGNTEAFF	TGCAGCGTTCACACAGGGAACACTGAAGCTTTCTTT
.	TRBJ1-2	TRBV2	.	CASSDTRDTDSF	TGTGCCAGCAGTGATACCCGGGACACGGATAGCTTC
TRBD1	TRBJ1-1	TRBV5-5	.	CASRPDRDTEAFF	TGTGCCAGCAGGCCGGACAGGGACACTGAAGCTTTCTTT
TRBD1	TRBJ2-5	TRBV12-3/TRBV12-4	.	CASSGTDQETQYF	TGTGCCAGCAGTGGGACAGACCAAGAGACCCAGTACTTC
.	TRBJ1-1	TRBV5-5	.	CASRQFDRLNTEAFF	TGTGCCAGCAGACAATTCGACAGGTTAAACACTGAAGCTTTCTTT
.	TRBJ1-5	TRBV19	.	CASSIDGDPQPQHF	TGTGCCAGTAGTATAGACGGAGACCCTCAGCCCCAGCATTTT
.	TRBJ1-5	TRBV4-3	.	CASSQGSGDNQPQHF	TGCGCCAGCAGCCAAGGCTCGGGGGACAATCAGCCCCAGCATTTT
TRBD1	TRBJ1-3	TRBV9	.	CASSRDSHSGNTIYF	TGTGCCAGCAGCCGGGACAGTCACTCTGGAAACACCATATATTTT
.	TRBJ1-4	TRBV7-3	.	CASSPNRGETESDEKLFF	TGTGCCAGCAGCCCTAACCGGGGGGAAACGGAATCCGATGAAAAACTGTTTTTT
.	TRBJ2-7	TRBV19	.	CASSAGVTDEQYF	TGTGCCAGTAGTGCAGGGGTCACAGACGAGCAGTACTTC
.	TRBJ2-7	TRBV27	.	CASSPRSAAYEQYF	TGTGCCAGCAGCCCCCGGAGCGCGGCCTACGAGCAGTACTTC
.	TRBJ2-6	TRBV28	.	CASSFEGLGANVLTF	TGTGCCAGCAGTTTTGAGGGGCTAGGGGCCAACGTCCTGACTTTC
.	TRBJ2-7	TRBV28	.	CASSLERDAFSDYEQYF	TGTGCCAGCAGTTTAGAAAGGGATGCGTTCAGTGACTACGAGCAGTACTTC
.	TRBJ2-4	TRBV18	.	CASSPNTPRTAKNIQYF	TGTGCCAGCTCACCGAACACCCCCCGAACAGCCAAAAACATTCAGTACTTC
.	TRBJ2-6	TRBV15	.	CATSVWAGAGANVLTF	TGTGCCACCAGCGTATGGGCAGGGGCGGGGGCCAACGTCCTGACTTTC
.	TRBJ2-7	TRBV18	.	CASSPPDRTYEQYF	TGTGCCAGCTCACCACCGGACAGAACCTACGAGCAGTACTTC
.	TRBJ2-5	TRBV4-3	.	CASSQGRRVGKETQYF	TGCGCCAGCAGCCAAGGAAGACGGGTTGGGAAAGAGACCCAGTACTTC
TRBD1	TRBJ1-2	TRBV5-1	.	CASSSQAGGYGYTF	TGCGCCAGCAGCTCCCAGGCAGGGGGCTATGGCTACACCTTC
TRBD2	TRBJ2-7	TRBV7-9	.	CASSSGTTSYEQYF	TGTGCCAGCAGCTCCGGGACTACCTCCTACGAGCAGTACTTC
.	TRBJ2-2	TRBV14	.	CASSQDPGDGTGELFF	TGTGCCAGCAGCCAAGATCCAGGGGACGGCACCGGGGAGCTGTTTTTT
TRBD1	TRBJ1-2	TRBV7-9	.	CASSSSEGTDRYTF	TGTGCCAGCAGTTCATCGGAGGGGACAGACCGCTACACCTTC
TRBD1	TRBJ2-3	TRBV7-9	.	CASSHRDRMLNTQYF	TGTGCCAGCAGTCACCGGGACAGGATGTTAAATACGCAGTATTTT
.	TRBJ1-6	TRBV11-2	.	CASSLELEANSPLHF	TGTGCCAGCAGCTTAGAGTTGGAGGCTAATTCACCCCTCCACTTT
.	TRBJ2-6	TRBV19	.	CASLGETLGANVLTF	TGTGCCAGCCTTGGGGAGACTCTGGGGGCCAACGTCCTGACTTTC
.	TRBJ2-7	TRBV7-9	.	CASSLEAAFRSNYEQYF	TGTGCCAGCAGCTTAGAAGCTGCCTTTCGCAGTAACTACGAGCAGTACTTC